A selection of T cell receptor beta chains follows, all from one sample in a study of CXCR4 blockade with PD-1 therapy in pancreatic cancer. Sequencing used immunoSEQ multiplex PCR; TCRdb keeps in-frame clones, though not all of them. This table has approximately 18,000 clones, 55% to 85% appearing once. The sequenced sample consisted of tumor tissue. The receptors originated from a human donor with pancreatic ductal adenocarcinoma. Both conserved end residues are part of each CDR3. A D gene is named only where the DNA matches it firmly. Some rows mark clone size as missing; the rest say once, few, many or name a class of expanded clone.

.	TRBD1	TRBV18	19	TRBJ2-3	CASSPKPSLRDRGTDTQYF	TGTGCCAGCTCACCAAAACCCAGCCTCAGGGACAGGGGCACAGATACGCAGTATTTT
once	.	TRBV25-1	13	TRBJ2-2	CASRELEAGELFF	TGTGCCAGCAGGGAACTCGAAGCCGGGGAGCTGTTTTTT
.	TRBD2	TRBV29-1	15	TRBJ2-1	CSVEGLAGRIHEQFF	TGCAGCGTCGAAGGACTAGCGGGAAGAATCCATGAGCAGTTCTTC
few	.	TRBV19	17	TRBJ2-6	CASSILNRPSGANVLTF	TGTGCCAGTAGTATTTTGAACAGACCCTCTGGGGCCAACGTCCTGACTTTC
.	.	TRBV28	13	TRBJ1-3	CASSSGGTASIYF	TGTGCCAGCAGTTCTGGGGGAACGGCTTCCATATATTTT
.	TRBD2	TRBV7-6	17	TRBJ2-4	CASSLGLAGAWGNIQYF	TGTGCCAGCAGCTTGGGACTAGCGGGAGCTTGGGGCAACATTCAGTACTTC
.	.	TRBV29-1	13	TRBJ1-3	CSVEWATGNTIYF	TGCAGCGTTGAATGGGCCACTGGAAACACCATATATTTT
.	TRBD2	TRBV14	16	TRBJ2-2	CASSPGTSGSTGELFF	TGTGCCAGCAGCCCCGGGACTAGCGGGAGCACCGGGGAGCTGTTTTTT
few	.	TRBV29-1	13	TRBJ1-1	CSVPSPGNTEAFF	TGCAGCGTCCCGTCACCCGGGAACACTGAAGCTTTCTTT
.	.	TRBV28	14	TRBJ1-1	CASSTHQARTEAFF	TGTGCCAGCAGTACTCATCAGGCAAGGACTGAAGCTTTCTTT
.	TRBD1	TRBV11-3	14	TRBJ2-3	CASSLQTGADTQYF	TGTGCCAGCAGCTTACAGACAGGGGCAGATACGCAGTATTTT
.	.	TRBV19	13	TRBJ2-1	CASSIKGRREQFF	TGTGCCAGTAGTATAAAGGGTAGACGAGAGCAGTTCTTC
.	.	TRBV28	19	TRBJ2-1	CASSYTGFRGSSSYNEQFF	TGTGCCAGCAGTTACACGGGATTCCGAGGCTCAAGCTCCTACAATGAGCAGTTCTTC
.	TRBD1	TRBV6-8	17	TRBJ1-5	CASSYSMGQHSNQPQHF	TGTGCCAGCAGTTACTCGATGGGACAGCATAGCAATCAGCCCCAGCATTTT
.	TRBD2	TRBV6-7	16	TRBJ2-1	CASSETSGRVYNEQFF	TGTGCCAGCAGTGAGACTAGCGGGAGGGTTTACAATGAGCAGTTCTTC
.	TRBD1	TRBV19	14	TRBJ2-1	CASRWDRGTNEQFF	TGTGCCAGTAGGTGGGACAGGGGAACCAATGAGCAGTTCTTC
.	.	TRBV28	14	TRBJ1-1	CASSFRSRATEAFF	TGTGCCAGCAGTTTTCGAAGTAGGGCGACTGAAGCTTTCTTT
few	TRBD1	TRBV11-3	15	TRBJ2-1	CASSPGTDWNNEQFF	TGTGCCAGCAGCCCAGGGACAGATTGGAACAATGAGCAGTTCTTC
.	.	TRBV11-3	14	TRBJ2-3	CASSLQASTDTQYF	TGTGCCAGCAGCTTACAGGCTAGCACAGATACGCAGTATTTT
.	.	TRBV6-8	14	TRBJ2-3	CASSPHPPGDTQYF	TGTGCCAGCAGTCCCCACCCCCCGGGGGATACGCAGTATTTT
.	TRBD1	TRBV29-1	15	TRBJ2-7	CSVEYPSGQDYEQYF	TGCAGCGTTGAATACCCCTCGGGACAGGACTACGAGCAGTACTTC
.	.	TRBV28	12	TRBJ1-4	CASSGPEEKLFF	TGTGCCAGCAGCGGGCCGGAGGAAAAACTGTTTTTT
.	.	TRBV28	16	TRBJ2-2	CAITPADRTYTGELFF	TGTGCCATCACCCCCGCGGACCGGACCTACACCGGGGAGCTGTTTTTT